The rows below give T cell receptor beta chains drawn from one sample of a study of cytomegalovirus exposure and HLA in healthy donors. The data were produced by immunoSEQ multiplex PCR, yet TCRdb's version contains in-frame clones alone and is incomplete. Here the sample spans tens of thousands of clones, 55% to 70% being singletons. Source material: PBMCs. The receptors were gathered from a woman between 45 and 65 years old in good health and CMV-seropositive. Each CDR3 is given with its conserved first and last residue. The D gene is left open where the match is weak. Size is omitted from some rows. Given values are once, few, many or a class for expanded clones.

>TRBJ2-3|18|TRBD1|TRBV4-1|-
TGCGCCAGCAGCCAAGATTTCAGGGTAACAGGGGCGGTGGATACGCAGTATTTT
CASSQDFRVTGAVDTQYF
>TRBJ2-2|15|-|TRBV2|-
TGTGCCAGCAGTGACGTGCGGGGTGGGGCCGGGGAGCTGTTTTTT
CASSDVRGGAGELFF
>TRBJ2-3|14|-|TRBV2|-
TGTGCCAGCAGTGAAACGGTCAGCACAGATACGCAGTATTTT
CASSETVSTDTQYF
>TRBJ1-5|16|-|TRBV2|-
TGTGCCAGCAGTGAAGGCTCAGGGTTAGGAAATCAGCCCCAGCATTTT
CASSEGSGLGNQPQHF
>TRBJ1-1|13|-|TRBV2|-
TGTGCCAGCAGTATACAGGGGAACACTGAAGCTTTCTTT
CASSIQGNTEAFF
>TRBJ1-1|17|TRBD1|TRBV4-3|few
TGCGCCAGCAGCCAAGATCGGGACAGGGTGGCGGACACTGAAGCTTTCTTT
CASSQDRDRVADTEAFF
>TRBJ1-1|16|-|TRBV6-6|-
TGTGCCAGCAGTTACCCTGACGGGGGGCCGAACACTGAAGCTTTCTTT
CASSYPDGGPNTEAFF
>TRBJ2-7|13|-|TRBV28|-
TGTGCCAGCAGTTTAACAGGGAGCTACGAGCAGTACTTC
CASSLTGSYEQYF
>TRBJ1-1|14|-|TRBV11-3|-
TGTGCCAGCAGCTTAAATTCTATGAACACTGAAGCTTTCTTT
CASSLNSMNTEAFF
>TRBJ2-7|15|-|TRBV6-5|-
TGTGCCAGCAGTTACTCACTGGGCTATCCCTACGAGCAGTACTTC
CASSYSLGYPYEQYF
>TRBJ2-3|15|TRBD1|TRBV18|-
TGTGCCAGCTCTTCCCTGGGACAGTACACAGATACGCAGTATTTT
CASSSLGQYTDTQYF
>TRBJ2-4|13|-|TRBV6-5|-
TGTGCCAGCAGGCTAGGACAGAGAGGCATTCAGTACTTC
CASRLGQRGIQYF
>TRBJ1-4|15|-|TRBV6-6|-
TGTGCCAGCAGTGGCAGGGCAGCAACTAATGAAAAACTGTTTTTT
CASSGRAATNEKLFF
>TRBJ1-2|13|-|TRBV6-5|-
TGTGCCAGCAGCTCCGGGGGGGGGCATGGCTACACCTTC
CASSSGGGHGYTF
>TRBJ1-1|14|-|TRBV6-6|-
TGTGCCAGCAGCTCCAGGGTGGTGAACACTGAAGCTTTCTTT
CASSSRVVNTEAFF
>TRBJ2-2|15|-|TRBV5-1|few
TGCGCCAGCAGCTTGGAACAGGGAAACACCGGGGAGCTGTTTTTT
CASSLEQGNTGELFF
>TRBJ2-1|15|-|TRBV5-1|-
TGCGCCAGCAGCTTTGGACAGACCTCCTACAATGAGCAGTTCTTC
CASSFGQTSYNEQFF
>TRBJ2-1|14|TRBD2|TRBV28|-
TGTGCCAGCAGTCTAGCGGGGGGTCGCAATGAGCAGTTCTTC
CASSLAGGRNEQFF
>TRBJ2-5|16|-|TRBV7-7|-
TGTGCCAGCAGCTTAGGGGTATCGGGGGTGGGGCAGACCCAGTACTTC
CASSLGVSGVGQTQYF
>TRBJ2-1|18|-|TRBV6-1|-
TGTGCCAGCAGTGAAGCCTTCTCGGAGGGGGGGAAATACAATGAGCAGTTCTTC
CASSEAFSEGGKYNEQFF
>TRBJ2-3|16|TRBD1|TRBV6-1|few
TGTGCCAGCAGTGTCCGAGGACAGGTTTACACAGATACGCAGTATTTT
CASSVRGQVYTDTQYF
>TRBJ2-2|16|TRBD1|TRBV7-9|-
TGTGCCAGCAGCTCTTCCGGGACAGCGTTGACCGGGGAGCTGTTTTTT
CASSSSGTALTGELFF
>TRBJ1-5|13|-|TRBV5-4|few
TGTGCCACCGGAGCGGGTGGCAATCAGCCCCAGCATTTT
CATGAGGNQPQHF
>TRBJ1-1|14|TRBD1|TRBV4-1|-
TGCGCCAGCAGCCAAGAGGACAGGGGGACTGAAGCTTTCTTT
CASSQEDRGTEAFF
>TRBJ1-6|16|-|TRBV28|-
TGTGCCAGCAGTTTACCCCCGGGACATAATAATTCACCCCTCCACTTT
CASSLPPGHNNSPLHF
>TRBJ1-4|13|-|TRBV28|-
TGTGCCAGCAGCCAGGGGATAGGGGAAAAACTGTTTTTT
CASSQGIGEKLFF
>TRBJ2-3|14|TRBD1|TRBV18|-
TGTGCCAGCTCACCCTGGACAGGGGCAGATACGCAGTATTTT
CASSPWTGADTQYF
>TRBJ1-4|15|-|TRBV5-4|-
TGTGCCAGCAGTCGAGGGGGATCAACTAATGAAAAACTGTTTTTT
CASSRGGSTNEKLFF
>TRBJ2-7|14|-|TRBV6-1|few
TGTGCCAGCAGGGACAAGGGGCCGCCTTACGAGCAGTACTTC
CASRDKGPPYEQYF
>TRBJ1-1|17|-|TRBV4-3|-
TGCGCCAGCAGCCAAGATGGGGGGAGGGTCGGCAACACTGAAGCTTTCTTT
CASSQDGGRVGNTEAFF
>TRBJ1-1|17|TRBD1|TRBV2|few
TGTGCCAGCAGGGAACAGACAGGGTCCTACGGGAACACTGAAGCTTTCTTT
CASREQTGSYGNTEAFF
>TRBJ2-3|14|-|TRBV5-1|-
TGCGCCAGCAGCATAGCCCCAGCAATAAATACGCAGTATTTT
CASSIAPAINTQYF
>TRBJ2-5|13|-|TRBV5-5|-
TGTGCCAGCAGCCCCACGATTAGAGAGACCCAGTACTTC
CASSPTIRETQYF
>TRBJ2-1|13|-|TRBV6-1|-
TGTGCCAGCAGTGAAGCGGGGGGGCCGGTGCAGTTCTTC
CASSEAGGPVQFF
>TRBJ1-5|14|-|TRBV7-6|-
TGTGCCAGCAGCCTTGGGAGAGAAGGGCAGCCCCAGCATTTT
CASSLGREGQPQHF
>TRBJ2-6|18|-|TRBV19|few
TGTGCCAGTAGTCTAAACTCGATTCAGGGCTCTGGGGCCAACGTCCTGACTTTC
CASSLNSIQGSGANVLTF
>TRBJ1-5|15|-|TRBV19|few
TGTGCCAGTAGTGTACAGGGTAATAGCAATCAGCCCCAGCATTTT
CASSVQGNSNQPQHF
>TRBJ2-2|14|-|TRBV7-3|-
TGTGCCAGCAGAAACAGTTCGAACACCGGGGAGCTGTTTTTT
CASRNSSNTGELFF
>TRBJ1-6|14|TRBD1|TRBV5-1|-
TGCGCCAGCAAAGAAGGGACAGGGCTACAACCCCTCCACTTT
CASKEGTGLQPLHF
>TRBJ2-1|15|TRBD2|TRBV27|-
TGTGCCAGCAGTAAAAGCGGGGGGGACTACAATGAGCAGTTCTTC
CASSKSGGDYNEQFF
>TRBJ1-4|18|TRBD1|TRBV5-6|many
TGTGCCAGCAGCCTCACAGGGGGCAGGATTTCAACTAATGAAAAACTGTTTTTT
CASSLTGGRISTNEKLFF
>TRBJ2-7|12|TRBD1|TRBV5-8|few
TGTGCCAGCAGCTCTGGGACAGGGAATGTGTACTTC
CASSSGTGNVYF